This is a list of T cell receptor beta chains from one sample in a study of blood T cell repertoires in COVID-19. Only in-frame clones appear in the TCRdb table, and some are missing; sequencing was by immunoSEQ multiplex PCR. The sample consists of approximately 230,000 clones, approximately 88% of them appearing once. The sequenced sample was peripheral blood. These receptors originate from a woman under 40 with COVID-19, enrolled during active disease. Each CDR3 is given with its conserved first and last residue. Each record gives: clone size, V gene, D gene, J gene, CDR3 DNA, CDR3 protein. A D gene is named only where the DNA matches it firmly. Rows give clone size only sometimes, using once, few, many, or a class for an expanded clone.

clone size: -; V gene: TRBV19; D gene: TRBD1; J gene: TRBJ2-3; CDR3 DNA: TGTGCCAGTAGTATACCGGGACAGAGCACAGATACGCAGTATTTT; CDR3 protein: CASSIPGQSTDTQYF
clone size: -; V gene: TRBV7-2; D gene: -; J gene: TRBJ2-1; CDR3 DNA: TGTGCCAGCAGCTTAGACCCTTTCGCCGGTAGTTTGTACAATGAGCAGTTCTTC; CDR3 protein: CASSLDPFAGSLYNEQFF
clone size: -; V gene: TRBV7-6; D gene: TRBD2; J gene: TRBJ2-7; CDR3 DNA: TGTGCCAGCAGCTTAGCCAGCGGGGGCACCTACGAGCAGTACTTC; CDR3 protein: CASSLASGGTYEQYF
clone size: -; V gene: TRBV3-1/TRBV3-2; D gene: -; J gene: TRBJ2-1; CDR3 DNA: TGTGCCGAAGAGTCGAATGAGCAGTTCTTC; CDR3 protein: CAEESNEQFF
clone size: once; V gene: TRBV27; D gene: -; J gene: TRBJ1-5; CDR3 DNA: TGTGCCAGCAGTTTATGGTCGGGATCGGGCAATCAGCCCCAGCATTTT; CDR3 protein: CASSLWSGSGNQPQHF
clone size: -; V gene: TRBV19; D gene: -; J gene: TRBJ2-1; CDR3 DNA: TGTGCCAGTAGTATTGCCGCAACTAGCTTGGGACACAATGAGCAGTTCTTC; CDR3 protein: CASSIAATSLGHNEQFF
clone size: -; V gene: TRBV7-2; D gene: TRBD1; J gene: TRBJ2-3; CDR3 DNA: TGTGCCAGCAGCTTATGGAGGACAGGGGGTGGAGATACGCAGTATTTT; CDR3 protein: CASSLWRTGGGDTQYF
clone size: once; V gene: TRBV6-1; D gene: TRBD2; J gene: TRBJ2-1; CDR3 DNA: TGTGCCAGCAGTGAAGGCCGCGGGGGGGGCGATGAGCAGTTCTTC; CDR3 protein: CASSEGRGGGDEQFF
clone size: -; V gene: TRBV6-5; D gene: -; J gene: TRBJ1-4; CDR3 DNA: TGTGCCAGTTCCCGAACTAATGAAAAACTGTTTTTT; CDR3 protein: CASSRTNEKLFF
clone size: -; V gene: TRBV27; D gene: TRBD2; J gene: TRBJ2-2; CDR3 DNA: TGTGCCAGCAGTTTTTCCGGGACTAGCCTAAACACCGGGGAGCTGTTTTTT; CDR3 protein: CASSFSGTSLNTGELFF
clone size: -; V gene: TRBV7-2; D gene: TRBD1; J gene: TRBJ1-1; CDR3 DNA: TGTGCCAGCAGCCCCGAGGGGGACAGGGGACTTAACACTGAAGCTTTCTTT; CDR3 protein: CASSPEGDRGLNTEAFF
clone size: -; V gene: TRBV11-3; D gene: -; J gene: TRBJ2-5; CDR3 DNA: TGTGCCAGCAGCTCCCGGACAGTACAAGAGACCCAGTACTTC; CDR3 protein: CASSSRTVQETQYF
clone size: -; V gene: TRBV6-5; D gene: -; J gene: TRBJ2-7; CDR3 DNA: TGTGCCAGCACGAACGACAGGCCGCACTACGAGCAGTACTTC; CDR3 protein: CASTNDRPHYEQYF
clone size: -; V gene: TRBV6-6; D gene: -; J gene: TRBJ2-2; CDR3 DNA: TGTGCCAGCAGTTACCAATACACCGGGGAGCTGTTTTTT; CDR3 protein: CASSYQYTGELFF
clone size: -; V gene: TRBV12-3/TRBV12-4; D gene: -; J gene: TRBJ1-1; CDR3 DNA: TGTGCCAGCATAGAGAACACTGAAGCTTTCTTT; CDR3 protein: CASIENTEAFF
clone size: once; V gene: TRBV3-1/TRBV3-2; D gene: -; J gene: TRBJ2-5; CDR3 DNA: TGTGCCAGCAGCCCACACAGGAGTACCCAGTACTTC; CDR3 protein: CASSPHRSTQYF
clone size: -; V gene: TRBV5-1; D gene: TRBD2; J gene: TRBJ2-5; CDR3 DNA: TGCGCCAGCAGCTTTGGACTAGCGGGGGGGTTACAAGAGACCCAGTACTTC; CDR3 protein: CASSFGLAGGLQETQYF
clone size: -; V gene: TRBV27; D gene: -; J gene: TRBJ1-1; CDR3 DNA: TGTGCCAGCACCCTCAGGGCCGCCGACACTGAAGCTTTCTTT; CDR3 protein: CASTLRAADTEAFF
clone size: -; V gene: TRBV5-6; D gene: -; J gene: TRBJ2-7; CDR3 DNA: TGTGCCAGCAGCTCCCCCGTGCAGGGTAACGAGCAGTACTTC; CDR3 protein: CASSSPVQGNEQYF
clone size: -; V gene: TRBV4-3; D gene: TRBD2; J gene: TRBJ2-3; CDR3 DNA: TGCGCCAGCAGCCAAGGGTCTAGCGGGAGAAGCACAGATACGCAGTATTTT; CDR3 protein: CASSQGSSGRSTDTQYF
clone size: -; V gene: TRBV11-3; D gene: TRBD1; J gene: TRBJ1-4; CDR3 DNA: TGTGCCAGCAGCCGCCCCAGGGGGGCCAAACTGTTTTTT; CDR3 protein: CASSRPRGAKLFF
clone size: -; V gene: TRBV6-1; D gene: -; J gene: TRBJ2-5; CDR3 DNA: TGTGCCAGCAGTGAGCGGCAACCCCAAGAGACCCAGTACTTC; CDR3 protein: CASSERQPQETQYF
clone size: -; V gene: TRBV2; D gene: -; J gene: TRBJ1-2; CDR3 DNA: TGTGCCAGCAGCTATAGACAGTATGGCTACACCTTC; CDR3 protein: CASSYRQYGYTF
clone size: once; V gene: TRBV13; D gene: -; J gene: TRBJ2-5; CDR3 DNA: TGTGCCAGCAGCTTGGAGTCTCAAGAGACCCAGTACTTC; CDR3 protein: CASSLESQETQYF
clone size: once; V gene: TRBV13; D gene: -; J gene: TRBJ2-7; CDR3 DNA: TGTGCCAGCAGCTTACAGGGTCACGAGCAGTACTTC; CDR3 protein: CASSLQGHEQYF
clone size: few; V gene: TRBV4-1; D gene: -; J gene: TRBJ1-2; CDR3 DNA: TGCGCCAGCAGCCAAGATCGGGGCTACACCTTC; CDR3 protein: CASSQDRGYTF
clone size: -; V gene: TRBV15; D gene: -; J gene: TRBJ1-6; CDR3 DNA: TGTGCCACCAGCAGGGACAGCGATAATTCACCCCTCCACTTT; CDR3 protein: CATSRDSDNSPLHF
clone size: -; V gene: TRBV7-2; D gene: TRBD2; J gene: TRBJ2-3; CDR3 DNA: TGTGCCAGCAGCTTAGTCCCGAATAGCGGGACCCCGTGGGCAGATACGCAGTATTTT; CDR3 protein: CASSLVPNSGTPWADTQYF
clone size: -; V gene: TRBV2; D gene: -; J gene: TRBJ2-1; CDR3 DNA: TGTGCCAGCCAGGACAGTTTCTCCTACAATGAGCAGTTCTTC; CDR3 protein: CASQDSFSYNEQFF
clone size: -; V gene: TRBV27; D gene: -; J gene: TRBJ1-2; CDR3 DNA: TGTGCCAGCAGTGCGCGCGATCCTGGGGGGTGGGGCTATGGCTACACCTTC; CDR3 protein: CASSARDPGGWGYGYTF
clone size: -; V gene: TRBV9; D gene: -; J gene: TRBJ2-1; CDR3 DNA: TGTGCCAGCAGCGTAGCCGGGACCTACAATGAGCAGTTCTTC; CDR3 protein: CASSVAGTYNEQFF
clone size: -; V gene: TRBV4-2; D gene: -; J gene: TRBJ1-3; CDR3 DNA: TGTGCCAGCAGCCAAGACAGCTCTGGAAACACCATATATTTT; CDR3 protein: CASSQDSSGNTIYF